A single sample gave rise to the 25 T cell receptor beta chains below, sequenced in a study of CD8+ T cells in alopecia areata. Reverse transcribed after extraction, RNA yielded cDNA as the sequencing template. The assay was immunoSEQ multiplex PCR, and TCRdb's table has in-frame clones only and misses some. Counted here are under 150,000 clones, approximately 60% occurring once; the ten biggest clones make up 5% to 7%. Described treatment: oral pan-JAK inhibitor, 5-10 mg twice daily. Material: CD4+ T cells sorted from blood, obtained at week 4, from a patient treated with tofacitinib. The receptors shown here come from a human donor with alopecia areata.

This chain joins TRBV28 and TRBJ2-7; possibly TRBD2 for D (6 bases). CDR1 is MDHEN and CDR2 is SYDVKM in the germline V gene. The CDR3 is 14 amino acids. The ends were cut back, 2 bases at V and 2 bases at J, with 10 bases in the middle. The CDR3 DNA follows: TGTGCCAGCAGTTTAAGGGGACTGACCTACGAGCAGTACTTC. This encodes CASSLRGLTYEQYF.

The V gene is TRBV28, the J gene TRBJ2-7; D is uncertain. Germline loops: CDR1 MDHEN, CDR2 SYDVKM. This CDR3 has 13 residues. V lost 7 bases to trimming and J lost 3 bases, with 13 bases between them. CDR3 protein: CASNPGSFYEQYF. As DNA, the CDR3 is TGTGCCAGCAACCCGGGTAGTTTCTACGAGCAGTACTTC.

The V and J genes are TRBV29-1 and TRBJ1-1, with a possible D match to TRBD1 (5 bases). The CDR3 spans 13 residues. The V gene lost 6 bases and the J gene lost 1 base, with 12 bases spanning the gap. Germline values: CDR1 SQVTM, CDR2 ANQGSEA. The chain's CDR3 is CSVTGHANTEAFF. The CDR3 DNA sequence: TGCAGCGTGACCGGACACGCGAACACTGAAGCTTTCTTT.

This clone was seen a few times. This chain connects TRBV7-2 to TRBJ2-7; D remains unclear. This CDR3 spans 15 amino acids. Germline-derived CDR1 and CDR2 are SGHTA and FQGNSA. Trimming pared 1 base from V and 3 bases from J, leaving 13 bases between. CDR3 region: CASSLGARLDYEQYF. The CDR3, as DNA: TGTGCCAGCAGCTTAGGTGCCCGGTTAGACTACGAGCAGTACTTC.

V gene TRBV7-9 combines with J gene TRBJ2-5; D call uncertain. The germline V and J ends were trimmed by 5 bases and 1 base, with 11 bases remaining between them. CDR3 length: 14 amino acids. From germline, CDR1 is SEHNR and CDR2 FQNEAQ (reference sequence). This chain's CDR3 is CASSPAEAQETQYF. The CDR3 DNA reads TGTGCCAGCAGCCCCGCAGAGGCCCAAGAGACCCAGTACTTC. Full variable domain (remainder filled in from reference TRBV7-9 and TRBJ2-5): DTGVSQNPRHKITKRGQNVTFRCDPISEHNRLYWYRQTLGQGPEFLTYFQNEAQLEKSRLLSDRFSAERPKGSFSTLEIQRTEQGDSAMYLCASSPAEAQETQYFGPGTRLLVL.

The chain links TRBV30 to TRBJ2-1; TRBD2 matches at 7 bases. The CDR3 runs to 13 residues. V trimming: 3 bases; J trimming: 5 bases; junction bases outside the gene matches: 4. Germline lookup yields CDR1 GTSNPN and CDR2 SVGIG (reference sequence). This CDR3 is CAWSPGTNNEQFF. The CDR3 nucleotides read TGTGCCTGGAGCCCGGGGACTAACAATGAGCAGTTCTTC.

The chain joins TRBV6-1 to TRBJ2-3, with D perhaps given as TRBD1 or TRBD2 (6 bases each). Trimming removed 3 bases from V and 2 bases from J, with 12 bases in between. Germline V gives CDR1 MNHNS, CDR2 SASEGT. This CDR3 has 15 amino acids. In nucleotides, the CDR3 is TGTGCCAGCAGTGACGTACAGGGACTCACAGATACGCAGTATTTT. Protein product: CASSDVQGLTDTQYF.

The CDR3 DNA reads TGTGCCAGCAGCCGCCGGACGAGGGACAGGGTGAACTATGGCTACACCTTC. It is translated as CASSRRTRDRVNYGYTF. The V gene is TRBV5-6, the J gene TRBJ1-2; TRBD1 matches 9 bases. This CDR3 is built from 17 residues. V lost 4 bases to trimming and J lost 2 bases; unmatched junction nucleotides: 12. Germline V lookup: CDR1 SGHDT, CDR2 YYEEEE.

The chain uses TRBV19 and TRBJ1-2; D is ambiguous. The CDR3 sequence is 10 residues long. Germline V gene data show CDR1 as LNHDA and CDR2 as SQIVND (reference sequence). V was shortened by 3 bases and J by 10 bases, with 6 bases between the two germline ends. CDR3 amino acids: CASSMALYTF. CDR3 coding DNA: TGTGCCAGTAGTATGGCGCTCTACACCTTC. Together with reference TRBV19 and TRBJ1-2, the CDR3 gives the full variable domain: DGGITQSPKYLFRKEGQNVTLSCEQNLNHDAMYWYRQDPGQGLRLIYYSQIVNDFQKGDIAEGYSVSREKKESFPLTVTSAQKNPTAFYLCASSMALYTFGSGTRLTVV.

This CDR3 is CASSQDPSGQETQYF. The CDR3 DNA reads TGCGCCAGCAGCCAAGATCCCAGCGGTCAAGAGACCCAGTACTTC. The chain is built from TRBV4-3 and TRBJ2-5, with D maybe TRBD2 (5 bases). V gave up 0 bases and J gave up 2 bases, with 10 bases separating them. Per the germline V gene, CDR1 is LGHNA and CDR2 is YSLEER. The CDR3 extends over 15 amino acids.

This chain connects TRBV30 to TRBJ1-1, with 10 nucleotides matching TRBD1. This CDR3 is built from 12 residues. The junction had 1 base not matched to a gene; V was cut back by 8 bases and J by 1 base. Per the germline V gene, CDR1 is GTSNPN and CDR2 is SVGIG (reference sequence). The CDR3 coding sequence is TGTGCCGGGGACAGGGGGAACACTGAAGCTTTCTTT. This translates into CAGDRGNTEAFF.

The chain combines TRBV9 with TRBJ1-2, with 10 bases identical to TRBD1. The length of the CDR3 is 14 residues. V was clipped by 3 bases and J by 6 bases; unmatched bases: 5. CDR1 and CDR2 (germline): SGDLS, YYNGEE. CDR3 sequence (DNA): TGTGCCAGCAGCGAGACAGGGGGCGGGGATGGCTACACCTTC. It is translated as CASSETGGGDGYTF. Full variable domain (outside the CDR3, taken from reference TRBV9 and TRBJ1-2): DSGVTQTPKHLITATGQRVTLRCSPRSGDLSVYWYQQSLDQGLQFLIQYYNGEERAKGNILERFSAQQFPDLHSELNLSSLELGDSALYFCASSETGGGDGYTFGSGTRLTVV.

J is TRBJ2-4 and V is TRBV2, with 7 bases that match TRBD1. V shed 10 bases, J shed 7 bases, and the junction held 13 bases outside the gene matches. Germline-derived CDR1 and CDR2 are SNHLY and FYNNEI. This CDR3 has 14 amino acids. The CDR3 loop is CATSTEQGWNIQYF. CDR3 nucleotides: TGTGCCACTTCTACCGAACAGGGGTGGAACATTCAGTACTTC. The variable domain in full, completed from reference TRBV2 and TRBJ2-4, reads EPEVTQTPSHQVTQMGQEVILRCVPISNHLYFYWYRQILGQKVEFLVSFYNNEISEKSEIFDDQFSVERPDGSNFTLKIRSTKLEDSAMYFCATSTEQGWNIQYFGAGTRLSVL.

The chain employs TRBV25-1 and TRBJ2-5; TRBD2 agrees at 9 bases. CDR1 MGHDK and CDR2 SYGVNS come from the germline V gene. With 3 bases clipped from V and 4 bases from J, the junction kept 6 bases outside the gene matches. There are 15 residues in the CDR3. This chain's CDR3 is CASSDRGRAGETQYF. The DNA of the CDR3 is TGTGCCAGCAGTGACCGCGGGAGGGCTGGAGAGACCCAGTACTTC. Using reference TRBV25-1 and TRBJ2-5 for the parts outside the CDR3, the full variable domain is EADIYQTPRYLVIGTGKKITLECSQTMGHDKMYWYQQDPGMELHLIHYSYGVNSTEKGDLSSESTVSRIRTEHFPLTLESARPSHTSQYLCASSDRGRAGETQYFGPGTRLLVL.

This clone was seen a handful of times. The rearrangement joins TRBV25-1 to TRBJ2-3; possibly TRBD2 for D (5 bases). The CDR3 extends over 15 amino acids. Germline values: CDR1 MGHDK, CDR2 SYGVNS. Trimming shortened V by 4 bases and J by 0 bases, and 11 bases separated the two germline ends. CDR3 coding DNA: TGTGCCAGCAGTGGGGGTGGCGGGAGCACAGATACGCAGTATTTT. This sequence encodes CASSGGGGSTDTQYF.

A few counts support this clone. The J gene is TRBJ1-2, the V gene TRBV7-9, with D tentatively TRBD1 (6 bases). The CDR3 runs to 13 residues. Germline V gives CDR1 SEHNR, CDR2 FQNEAQ (reference sequence). Trimming pared 7 bases from V and 4 bases from J, leaving 13 bases between. CDR3 sequence: CASTNTGPYGYTF. CDR3 DNA: TGTGCCAGCACCAACACAGGGCCCTATGGCTACACCTTC.

In its sample, this clone was seen a few times. V gene TRBV27 combines with J gene TRBJ1-5; the D gene is possibly TRBD1 (5 bases). Trimming left V 0 bases short and J 5 bases short, with 8 bases between. Germline CDR1 and CDR2: MNHEY and SMNVEV (reference sequence). There are 14 residues in the CDR3. The CDR3 region is CASSLSKGDQPQHF. For the CDR3, the DNA is TGTGCCAGCAGTTTATCGAAAGGGGATCAGCCCCAGCATTTT.

The rearrangement joins TRBV30 to TRBJ1-2; tentatively, D is TRBD1 (5 bases). The CDR3 is 17 residues long. CDR1 and CDR2 from the germline V gene are GTSNPN and SVGIG (reference sequence). V was trimmed by 4 bases and J by 3 bases, leaving 24 bases between them. The CDR3 protein is CAWTRLGTEPRHYGYTF. CDR3 nucleotide sequence: TGTGCCTGGACCCGGTTGGGGACGGAGCCCCGGCACTATGGCTACACCTTC.

A single count supports this clone. The rearrangement uses TRBV9 and TRBJ2-3, with 8 bases matching TRBD1. The germline V gene has CDR1 SGDLS and CDR2 YYNGEE. The ends lost 0 bases at V and 5 bases at J; junction bases unmatched: 11. CDR3 size: 17 residues. CDR3 protein: CASSVADVGRGQDTQYF. The CDR3 bases are TGTGCCAGCAGCGTAGCGGATGTGGGCAGGGGGCAAGATACGCAGTATTTT.

V gene TRBV7-9 combines with J gene TRBJ1-1, with TRBD1 matching over 8 bases. In germline, CDR1 is SEHNR, CDR2 FQNEAQ (reference sequence). V dropped 5 bases and J dropped 10; count of bases not matched to a gene: 9. The CDR3 is 13 amino acids. CDR3 in DNA: TGTGCCAGCAGCCCCGGACAGGGCGGATTAGCTTTCTTT. Translation: CASSPGQGGLAFF.

This chain connects TRBV18 to TRBJ2-7, with D possibly called TRBD1 or TRBD2 (5 bases each). V was shortened by 3 bases and J by 5 bases, with 11 bases between the two germline ends. This CDR3 contains 13 residues. Germline CDR1 reads KGHSH; CDR2 reads LQKENI. The CDR3 is CASSPGMGDEQYF. DNA for the CDR3: TGTGCCAGCTCACCCGGGATGGGGGACGAGCAGTACTTC.

The genes are TRBV27 and TRBJ2-7, with D possibly matching TRBD1 (6 bases). CDR3 size: 11 residues. Looked up from germline, CDR1 is MNHEY and CDR2 is SMNVEV (reference sequence). V lost 3 bases and J lost 10, with 10 bases in between. The CDR3 sequence: CASSFGQRQYF. The CDR3 nucleotides read TGTGCCAGCAGTTTCGGACAGAGACAGTACTTC.

The chain recombines TRBV29-1 with TRBJ1-2; D is unresolved. Germline CDR1 and CDR2: SQVTM and ANQGSEA. V shed 4 bases and J shed 5 bases, with 8 bases lying between them. This CDR3 is 11 amino acids long. The CDR3 nucleotides are TGCAGCGTTGGAGGGTCTTATGGCTACACCTTC. It yields the protein CSVGGSYGYTF.

This clone was seen more than once but under ten times. The V gene is TRBV7-2, the J gene TRBJ2-5; 7 nucleotides align to TRBD2. J was trimmed by 1 base and V by 5 bases; bases with no gene match: 4. Germline CDR1 reads SGHTA; CDR2 reads FQGNSA. There are 14 residues in the CDR3. CDR3 residues: CASSPSGIQETQYF. The CDR3 DNA follows: TGTGCCAGCAGCCCCAGCGGGATCCAAGAGACCCAGTACTTC.

The rearrangement links TRBV15 to TRBJ2-5; 11 bases align to TRBD2. The CDR3 spans 15 residues. V was pared by 7 bases and J by 4 bases, with 8 bases of the junction left unmatched. Germline CDR1 LNHNV, CDR2 YYDKDF (reference sequence). CDR3 sequence reads: CATKRGLAGGETQYF. CDR3 coding DNA: TGTGCCACCAAACGAGGGCTAGCGGGAGGAGAGACCCAGTACTTC. Supplemented by reference TRBV15 and TRBJ2-5, the full variable domain reads DAMVIQNPRYQVTQFGKPVTLSCSQTLNHNVMYWYQQKSSQAPKLLFHYYDKDFNNEADTPDNFQSRRPNTSFCFLDIRSPGLGDTAMYLCATKRGLAGGETQYFGPGTRLLVL.